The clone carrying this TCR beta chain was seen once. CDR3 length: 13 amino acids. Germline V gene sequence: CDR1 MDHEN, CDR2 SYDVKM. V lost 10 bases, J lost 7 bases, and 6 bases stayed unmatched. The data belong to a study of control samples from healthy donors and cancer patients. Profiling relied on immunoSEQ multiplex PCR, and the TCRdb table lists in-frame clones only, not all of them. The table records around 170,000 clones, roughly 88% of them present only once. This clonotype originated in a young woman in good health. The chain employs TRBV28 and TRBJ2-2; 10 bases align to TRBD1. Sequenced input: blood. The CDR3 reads CATGQGVVGELFF. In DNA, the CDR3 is TGTGCCACCGGACAGGGGGTCGTCGGGGAGCTGTTTTTT.